The present entry profiles one T cell receptor (beta chain) with its context. The antigen this receptor binds is unknown. One base away there is no much larger clone; base qualities are not given. Other DNA sequences from this sample encode an identical CDR3 as well. All of the isolated RNA was reverse transcribed with the High Capacity cDNA Reverse Transcription Kit, so expressed TCRB transcripts were sequenced. Survey-depth immunoSEQ sequencing was performed on stem cell-like memory T cell samples, with an average of roughly 1 million total reads per sample. Sorted cells were lysed in RLT buffer and RNA was extracted with DNase-treated RNeasy Micro or Mini kits, depending on cell number. To prevent cross-contamination, every cell subset was processed on its own, while patient and healthy donor samples were processed together. Using the immunoSEQ multiplex PCR, TCRB sequences were amplified from cDNA into 87-bp fragments spanning the CDR3 region. Sequencing of the amplicons was performed on the Illumina HiSeq platform. The authors' pipeline ran thus. Synthetic template baselines were used to correct PCR bias computationally, reads within Hamming distance 2 were collapsed, and singletons that could not be merged were discarded. Reads were aligned against IMGT to assign V, D and J genes, CDR3 length and insertions or deletions at six rearrangement sites. Within each subset, clonotype counts were normalized to the number of sorted cells before true diversity and Gini coefficients were calculated with the tcR R package. The overlap coefficient, calculated on TCRB nucleotide sequences, was used to quantify repertoire sharing. What TCRdb holds here is the immuneACCESS table cut down to in-frame rearrangements. Part of the clones is not present; checked against another copy, under half of the missing clones reflect an unresolved V gene, and the others are unexplained. V and J calls and clone size follow that table, whereas D and trimming were derived from the DNA. Within this sample are fewer than 70,000 clones, with around 60% of them counted one time only. Around 0.29% of the sample rests with the top ten.

These data are taken from a study of beta chain features in type 1 diabetes (dated 2018 in TCRdb). General notes on the study: Mean age, gender distribution, total cell number and subset yield were not different between patients and healthy donors. A total of roughly 100 million sorted cells were examined across all samples, and RNA yield correlated strongly with the number of cells per subset. Regulatory and stem cell-like memory subsets were obtained from only 8 patients and roughly 8 healthy donors, while naive and central memory subsets were obtained from all 30 or so donors. In the study, recently diagnosed type 1 diabetes patients and matched healthy donors were compared on the TCRB repertoires of their sorted circulating CD4+ T cell subsets.

The investigation overall reported the following: Because the HLA sub-analyses included only small numbers of individuals, any influence of HLA type on TCRB rearrangement was left unresolved. At VDJ recombination sites, type 1 diabetes patients had fewer insertions and more deleted nucleotides, which implies abnormalities in thymic rearrangement. Because cDNA was sequenced instead of genomic DNA, highly expressing activated cells could be over-represented, though the groups showed no difference in activation or CD3 levels. Naive, central memory and regulatory TCRB repertoires appeared more similar among patients than among healthy donors. Shorter templates might be favored by PCR, yet because patient and control samples were amplified and corrected together, any such skew would affect both groups equally. A moderate but significant shortening of TCRB CDR3 length was observed in type 1 diabetes patients in all four CD4+ subsets.

The CDR3 covers 17 residues, taking in both the cysteine and the phenylalanine. Only the CDR3 DNA is retained, 51 bases long and in frame from the first base. Taken from the germline V gene, the CDR1 and CDR2 loops are KGHSH and LQKENI. The junction shows trimming of 6 bases on V and 6 bases on J, and the gene matches do not reach 14 bases of it. From each donor, a single peripheral blood sample of around 120 mL on average was drawn into heparinised tubes. Naive, central memory, regulatory and stem cell-like memory CD4+ T cells were sorted on a BD FACSAria II using a panel including CD45RO, CCR7, CD25, CD127, CD95 and CD27. Purity was above 95% for every sorted population. PBMCs were isolated right away by Lymphoprep density gradient centrifugation and were stained directly, without culture. So that batch effects would be minimized, each experiment stained and sorted samples in pairs, pairing one healthy donor with one patient.

This receptor was obtained from a woman aged 25-40 years with type 1 diabetes. Recombination joined TRBV18 with TRBJ2-5; TRBD2 fits 12 bases in the junction. Material for sequencing was stem cell memory CD4+ T cells from blood. The cell subset or site label of this sample denotes: stem cell-like memory CD4+ T cells. The DNA is as follows: TGTGCCAGCTCGCCGCTAGTGACTAGCGGGAGTAAGAAGACCCAGTACTTC. The encoded protein is CASSPLVTSGSKKTQYF. The reference TRBV18 and TRBJ2-5 proteins fill in what lies around the CDR3, so the full variable domain reads NAGVMQNPRHLVRRRGQEARLRCSPMKGHSHVYWYRQLPEEGLKFMVYLQKENIIDESGMPKERFSAEFPKEGPSILRIQQVVRGDSAAYFCASSPLVTSGSKKTQYFGPGTRLLVL.